One and the same sample provided the 4 T cell receptor beta chains below, sequenced in a study of T-cell reconstitution after alpha-beta-depleted transplantation in children. Unique molecular identifiers were used to barcode this TCRbeta library. From the PCR reads, TCRdb called clonotypes with MiXCR, one entry per CDR3 protein. The table shows 250,000 to 350,000 distinct CDR3 sequences, with around 25% occurring only once. The sample here was PBMCs, mostly from graft donor cells, taken 180 days after TCRalphabeta/CD19-depleted stem cell transplant. Receptors were obtained from a male patient aged 5 to 17 who had a stem cell transplant for acute lymphoblastic leukemia, so the T cells may come from the graft donor.

The table lists this clonotype with a few counts. The gene calls are TRBV4-1 and TRBJ1-5; 9 bases fit TRBD1. The CDR3 is made up of 17 amino acids. Germline CDR1 is MGHRA and CDR2 is YSYEKL. Losses at the gene ends were 1 base for V and 6 bases for J; bases not matched to a gene: 10. The CDR3 bases are TGCGCCAGCAGCCAAGGGAAGGCTTGGACAGGGGCTCAGCCCCAGCATTTT. It encodes CASSQGKAWTGAQPQHF.

This chain connects TRBV25-1 to TRBJ2-3; 7 bases are a match to TRBD1. Germline assignment: CDR1 MGHDK and CDR2 SYGVNS. The CDR3 is 15 amino acids. Unmatched junction bases numbered 4, after V lost 2 bases and J lost 2 bases. Here the CDR3 DNA reads TGTGCCAGCAGTGAAAACAGGGGTATCACAGATACGCAGTATTTT. It is translated as CASSENRGITDTQYF.

V usage is TRBV7-9 and J usage is TRBJ2-2, with D maybe TRBD1 (6 bases). This CDR3 has 15 amino acids. Germline V gives CDR1 SEHNR, CDR2 FQNEAQ (reference sequence). With 7 bases removed from V and 4 bases from J, the gap between germline ends came to 16 bases. The CDR3 nucleotides are TGTGCCAGCACCCTACATAGGACAGCCACCGGGGAGCTGTTTTTT. Protein: CASTLHRTATGELFF.

The rearrangement uses TRBV5-1 and TRBJ2-7, with TRBD2 as a possible D gene (6 bases). Germline CDR1 reads SGHRS; CDR2 reads YFSETQ. The V and J ends lost 5 bases and 2 bases respectively, with 8 bases between them. The CDR3 has 12 amino acids. Here the CDR3 reads CASSREPYEQYF. CDR3 coding DNA: TGCGCCAGCAGTCGGGAGCCCTACGAGCAGTACTTC.